This T cell receptor (beta chain) derives from a study of identical twins. This CDR3 is built from 18 residues. Germline loops: CDR1 MNHEY, CDR2 SMNVEV (reference sequence). Unmatched junction bases numbered 12, after V lost 3 bases and J lost 0 bases. TCRdb re-analysed the 5' RACE reads in MiXCR, keeping a single row per CDR3 protein. The table has some 710,000 distinct CDR3 sequences, roughly 6% seen once. There are a few counts of this clonotype. Its antigen remains unknown. Study-level points and caveats: A lower insertion count was a feature of abundant cord blood beta clonotypes, with no such feature in memory repertoires. Twins shared out-of-frame alpha sequences with excess low generation probability.

Healthy Caucasian donors formed the entire cohort. Sequencing was carried out using naive T cells sorted from blood. The chain has TRBV27 and TRBJ2-3; 7 positions agree with TRBD2. This receptor was taken from a young man in good health. CDR3 sequence (DNA): TGTGCCAGCAGTTTCTCCTCTACTAGCGTATCTAGCACAGATACGCAGTATTTT. Its translation: CASSFSSTSVSSTDTQYF.